The clone carrying this TCR beta chain was found a few times. This sample is part of a study of OX40 agonist ivuxolimab in advanced cancers. Profiled with immunoSEQ multiplex PCR; TCRdb holds only in-frame clones, not every one. The table records approximately 70,000 clones, 86% of them present only once. This CDR3 has 15 residues. V was cut by 3 bases and J by 2 bases, with 14 bases left in between. From germline, CDR1 is SGHTA and CDR2 FQGNSA. The receptor's source is an adult with an advanced solid tumor such as melanoma, head and neck, liver or kidney cancer. The J gene is TRBJ2-7, the V gene TRBV7-2; D is unresolved. Here the sequenced sample was CD4+ or CD8+ T cells sorted from blood, taken in a trial of the OX40 agonist ivuxolimab. This CDR3 is CASSFAAQPTYEQYF. The CDR3 DNA reads as TGTGCCAGCAGCTTCGCGGCACAGCCTACCTACGAGCAGTACTTC. Full variable domain (outside the CDR3, taken from reference TRBV7-2 and TRBJ2-7): GAGVSQSPSNKVTEKGKDVELRCDPISGHTALYWYRQSLGQGLEFLIYFQGNSAPDKSGLPSDRFSAERTGGSVSTLTIQRTQQEDSAVYLCASSFAAQPTYEQYFGPGTRLTVT.